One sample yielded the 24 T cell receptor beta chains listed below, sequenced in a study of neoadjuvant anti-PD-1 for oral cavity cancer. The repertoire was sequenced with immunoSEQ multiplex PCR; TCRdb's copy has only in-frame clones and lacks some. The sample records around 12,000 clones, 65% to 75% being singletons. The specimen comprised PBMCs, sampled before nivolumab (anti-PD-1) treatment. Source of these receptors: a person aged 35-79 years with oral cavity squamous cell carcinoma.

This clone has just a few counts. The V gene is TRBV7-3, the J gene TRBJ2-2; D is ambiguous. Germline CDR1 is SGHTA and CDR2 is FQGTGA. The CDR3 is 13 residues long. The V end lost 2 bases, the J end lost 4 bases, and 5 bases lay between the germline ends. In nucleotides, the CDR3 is TGTGCCAGCAGCTTAGGCCCCACCGGGGAGCTGTTTTTT. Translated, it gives CASSLGPTGELFF.

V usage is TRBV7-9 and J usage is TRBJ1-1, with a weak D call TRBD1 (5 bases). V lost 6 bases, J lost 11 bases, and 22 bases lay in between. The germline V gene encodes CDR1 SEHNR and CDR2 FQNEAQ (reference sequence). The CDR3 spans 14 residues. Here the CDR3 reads CASSKMGQYGVAFF. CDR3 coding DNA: TGTGCCAGCAGTAAAATGGGGCAGTACGGGGTGGCTTTCTTT. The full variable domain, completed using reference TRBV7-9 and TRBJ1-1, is DTGVSQNPRHKITKRGQNVTFRCDPISEHNRLYWYRQTLGQGPEFLTYFQNEAQLEKSRLLSDRFSAERPKGSFSTLEIQRTEQGDSAMYLCASSKMGQYGVAFFGQGTRLTVV.

The DNA of the CDR3 is TGTGCCAGCAGTGTCCGGGGGACCATATACAATGAGCAGTTCTTC. Translation: CASSVRGTIYNEQFF. The V gene is TRBV27, the J gene TRBJ2-1; D may be TRBD2 (6 bases). The V end lost 5 bases, the J end lost 4 bases, and 15 bases lay between the germline ends. The CDR3 is 15 residues long. In germline, CDR1 is MNHEY, CDR2 SMNVEV (reference sequence).

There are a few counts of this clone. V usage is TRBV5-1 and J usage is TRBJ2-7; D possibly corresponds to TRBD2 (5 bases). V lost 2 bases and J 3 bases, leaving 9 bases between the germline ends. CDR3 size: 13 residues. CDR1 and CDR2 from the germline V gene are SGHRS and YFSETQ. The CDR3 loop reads CASSLTGNYEQYF. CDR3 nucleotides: TGCGCCAGCAGCTTAACGGGAAACTACGAGCAGTACTTC.

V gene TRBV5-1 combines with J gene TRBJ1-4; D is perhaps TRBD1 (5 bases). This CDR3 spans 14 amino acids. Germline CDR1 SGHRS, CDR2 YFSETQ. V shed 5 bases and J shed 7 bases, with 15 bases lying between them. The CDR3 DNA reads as TGCGCCAGCAGGACCCAGGGTGGGAGTGAAAAACTGTTTTTT. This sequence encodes CASRTQGGSEKLFF.

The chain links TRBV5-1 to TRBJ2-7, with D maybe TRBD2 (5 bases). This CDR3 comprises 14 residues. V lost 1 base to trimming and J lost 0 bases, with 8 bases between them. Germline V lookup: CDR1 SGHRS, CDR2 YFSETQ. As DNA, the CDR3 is TGCGCCAGCAGCTTGTCCGGGAACTCCTACGAGCAGTACTTC. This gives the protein CASSLSGNSYEQYF.

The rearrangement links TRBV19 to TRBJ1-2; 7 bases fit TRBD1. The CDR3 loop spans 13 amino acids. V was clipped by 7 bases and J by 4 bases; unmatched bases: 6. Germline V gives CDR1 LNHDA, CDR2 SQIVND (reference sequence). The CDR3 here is CASIRTGGYGYTF. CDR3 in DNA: TGTGCCAGTATTAGGACAGGCGGCTATGGCTACACCTTC.

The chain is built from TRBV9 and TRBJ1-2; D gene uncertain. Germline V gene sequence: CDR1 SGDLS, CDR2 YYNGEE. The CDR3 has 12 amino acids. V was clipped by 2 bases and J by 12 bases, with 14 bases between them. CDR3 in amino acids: CASSVTGSWHTF. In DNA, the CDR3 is TGTGCCAGCAGCGTTACCGGGAGTTGGCACACCTTC.

The DNA of the CDR3 is TGTGCCAGCAGTGCCCCTCCAGATACGCAGTATTTT. It specifies CASSAPPDTQYF. This chain connects TRBV6-1 to TRBJ2-3; D unclear. Germline V gene sequence: CDR1 MNHNS, CDR2 SASEGT. The CDR3 consists of 12 residues. Trimming cost V 4 bases and J 4 bases, with 6 bases left between them.

The CDR3 bases are TGTGCCAGCAGGGAACTGGGGCTCACAGATACGCAGTATTTT. Translating it yields CASRELGLTDTQYF. This chain joins TRBV6-1 and TRBJ2-3, with D possibly TRBD1 on 5 matching bases. The germline V and J ends were trimmed by 6 bases and 2 bases, with 12 bases remaining between them. Germline lookup yields CDR1 MNHNS and CDR2 SASEGT. CDR3 length equals 14 residues.

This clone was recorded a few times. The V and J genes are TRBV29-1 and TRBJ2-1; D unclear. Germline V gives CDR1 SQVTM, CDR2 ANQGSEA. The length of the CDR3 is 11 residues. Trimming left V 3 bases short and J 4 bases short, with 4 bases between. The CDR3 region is CSVDSYNEQFF. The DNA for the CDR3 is TGCAGCGTTGACAGTTACAATGAGCAGTTCTTC.

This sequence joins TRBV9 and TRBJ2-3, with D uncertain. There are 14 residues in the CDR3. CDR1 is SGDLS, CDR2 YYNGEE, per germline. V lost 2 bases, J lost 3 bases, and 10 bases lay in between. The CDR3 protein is CASSVLAKTDTQYF. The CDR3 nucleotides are TGTGCCAGCAGCGTGCTGGCAAAGACAGATACGCAGTATTTT.

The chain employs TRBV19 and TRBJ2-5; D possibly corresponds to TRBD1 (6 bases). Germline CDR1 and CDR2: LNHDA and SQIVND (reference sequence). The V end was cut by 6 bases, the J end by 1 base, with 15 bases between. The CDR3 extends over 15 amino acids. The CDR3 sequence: CASRGITGSQETQYF. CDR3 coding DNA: TGTGCCAGTAGAGGAATAACAGGGTCCCAAGAGACCCAGTACTTC.

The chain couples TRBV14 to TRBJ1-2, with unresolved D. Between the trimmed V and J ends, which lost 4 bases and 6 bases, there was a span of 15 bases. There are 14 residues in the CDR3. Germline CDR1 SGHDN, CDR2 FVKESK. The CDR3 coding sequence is TGTGCCAGCAGCCGGCGGGCAGTTGTAAATGGCTACACCTTC. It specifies CASSRRAVVNGYTF.

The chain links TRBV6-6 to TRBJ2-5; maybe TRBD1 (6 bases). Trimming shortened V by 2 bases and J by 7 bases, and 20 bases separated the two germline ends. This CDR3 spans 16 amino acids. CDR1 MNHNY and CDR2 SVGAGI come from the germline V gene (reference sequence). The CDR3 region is CASSYGGDGSRGTQYF. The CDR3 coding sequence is TGTGCCAGCAGTTACGGGGGAGACGGTAGCAGGGGGACCCAGTACTTC.

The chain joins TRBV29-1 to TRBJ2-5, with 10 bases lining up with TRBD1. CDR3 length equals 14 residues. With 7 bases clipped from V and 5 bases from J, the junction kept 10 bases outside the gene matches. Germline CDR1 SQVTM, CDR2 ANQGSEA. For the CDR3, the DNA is TGCAGCGCTCGACAGGGGGCGCGTATGGAGACCCAGTACTTC. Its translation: CSARQGARMETQYF.

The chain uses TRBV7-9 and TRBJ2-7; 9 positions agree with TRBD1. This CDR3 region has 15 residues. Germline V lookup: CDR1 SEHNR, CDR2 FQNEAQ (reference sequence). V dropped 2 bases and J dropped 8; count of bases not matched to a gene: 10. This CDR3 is CASSLSGTGKNQQYF. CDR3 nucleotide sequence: TGTGCCAGCAGCTTATCCGGGACAGGGAAAAACCAGCAGTACTTC.

The CDR3 reads CASSPPDRVDTEAFF. The CDR3 DNA is TGTGCCAGCAGTCCCCCGGACAGGGTCGACACTGAAGCTTTCTTT. The chain couples TRBV28 to TRBJ1-1; 8 bases are shared with TRBD1. With V trimmed by 5 bases and J by 3 bases, 8 bases remained unmatched. Germline V gives CDR1 MDHEN, CDR2 SYDVKM. The CDR3 is 15 residues long. Full variable domain (missing parts from reference TRBV28 and TRBJ1-1): DVKVTQSSRYLVKRTGEKVFLECVQDMDHENMFWYRQDPGLGLRLIYFSYDVKMKEKGDIPEGYSVSREKKERFSLILESASTNQTSMYLCASSPPDRVDTEAFFGQGTRLTVV.

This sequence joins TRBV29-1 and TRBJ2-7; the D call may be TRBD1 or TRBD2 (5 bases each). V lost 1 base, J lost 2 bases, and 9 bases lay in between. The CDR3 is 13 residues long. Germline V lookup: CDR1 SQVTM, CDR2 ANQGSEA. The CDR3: CSVEGQGAYEQYF. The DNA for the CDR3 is TGCAGCGTTGAAGGGCAGGGAGCCTACGAGCAGTACTTC.

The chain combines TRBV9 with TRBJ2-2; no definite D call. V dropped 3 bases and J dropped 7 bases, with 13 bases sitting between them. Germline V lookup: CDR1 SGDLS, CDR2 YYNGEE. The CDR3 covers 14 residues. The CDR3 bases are TGTGCCAGCAGCGCACTTACAGCCGACGGGGAGCTGTTTTTT. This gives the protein CASSALTADGELFF.

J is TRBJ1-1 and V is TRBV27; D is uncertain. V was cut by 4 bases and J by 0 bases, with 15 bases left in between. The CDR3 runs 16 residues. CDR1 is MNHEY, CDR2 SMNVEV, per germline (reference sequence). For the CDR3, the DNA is TGTGCCAGCAGTTCGTCCCCGGTGCTCATGAACACTGAAGCTTTCTTT. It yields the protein CASSSSPVLMNTEAFF.

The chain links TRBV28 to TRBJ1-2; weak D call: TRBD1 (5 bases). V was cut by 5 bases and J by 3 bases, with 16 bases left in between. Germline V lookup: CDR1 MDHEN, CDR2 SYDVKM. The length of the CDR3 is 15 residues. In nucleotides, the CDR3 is TGTGCCAGCAGTCCAGCAGGGCTTGGTTACTATGGCTACACCTTC. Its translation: CASSPAGLGYYGYTF.

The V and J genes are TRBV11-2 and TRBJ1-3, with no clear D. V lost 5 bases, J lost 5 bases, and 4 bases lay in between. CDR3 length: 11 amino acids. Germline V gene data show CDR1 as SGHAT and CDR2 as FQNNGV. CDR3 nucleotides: TGTGCCAGCAGCCCCAGAAACACCATATATTTT. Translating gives CASSPRNTIYF.

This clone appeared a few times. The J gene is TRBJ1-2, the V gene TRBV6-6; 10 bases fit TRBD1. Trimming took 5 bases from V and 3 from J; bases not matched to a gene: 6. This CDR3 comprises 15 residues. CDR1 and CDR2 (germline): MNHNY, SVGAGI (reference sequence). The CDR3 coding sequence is TGTGCCAGCAGTAGCCCCGGGACAGGGGACTATGGCTACACCTTC. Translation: CASSSPGTGDYGYTF.